Listed here are 3 T cell receptor beta chains from one sample, sequenced in a study of T cell repertoires in cytomegalovirus infection. Their recognized antigens are unknown. TCRdb analysed the reads with MiXCR anew, one entry per CDR3 protein. Counted here are approximately 310,000 distinct CDR3 sequences, 20% to 30% occurring once; the ten biggest clones make up 10% to 15%. Source: cultured PBMCs, taken from culture after CMV antigen stimulation. These receptors were taken from a human donor in good health (CMV status not recorded). Some clones in this sample may be carry-over from other donors' samples.

Only a few counts were recorded for this clonotype. The rearrangement links TRBV28 to TRBJ2-3; TRBD2 is a possible D gene (5 bases). Germline lookup yields CDR1 MDHEN and CDR2 SYDVKM. The CDR3 is 13 residues long. Trimming cost V 3 bases and J 9 bases, with 13 bases left between them. The CDR3 here is CASSFSGIPTQYF. DNA of the CDR3: TGTGCCAGCAGTTTTTCGGGGATCCCCACGCAGTATTTT.

CDR3 in DNA: TGTGCCAGCGGGGCCGGTCCAGCGGGAGTTTCAGATACGCAGTATTTT. It translates to CASGAGPAGVSDTQYF. This chain uses TRBV27 with TRBJ2-3, with 8 bases matching TRBD2. After removal of 8 bases from V and 4 bases from J, the junction contained 14 bases not matched to a gene. The CDR3 consists of 16 residues. Germline V gene sequence: CDR1 MNHEY, CDR2 SMNVEV (reference sequence).

The genes are TRBV19 and TRBJ1-2; perhaps TRBD1 as D (5 bases). This CDR3 is built from 18 residues. The ends were cut back, 5 bases at V and 4 bases at J, with 26 bases in the middle. Germline V gives CDR1 LNHDA, CDR2 SQIVND (reference sequence). CDR3 in amino acids: CASSLIPGPPLGGYGYTF. CDR3 bases: TGTGCCAGTAGTCTCATTCCAGGGCCCCCCTTGGGGGGCTATGGCTACACCTTC.